Shown below are 27 T cell receptor beta chains from a single sample sequenced in a study of spatial heterogeneity in lung cancer. Time point of the sample: sample taken at primary tumor resection. Without sorting, whole RNA was sequenced from tumor, nontumor lung or frozen PBMC. TCRdb passed the 5' RACE reads through MiXCR, listing each CDR3 protein once. This sample yields approximately 29,000 distinct CDR3 sequences, of which approximately 8.1% are seen a single time; about 34% belongs to the top ten. The material sequenced was PBMCs, taken at surgery. The receptor set was obtained from a female donor with early-stage non-small cell lung cancer.

This clonotype was counted many times. This rearrangement joins TRBV7-9 to TRBJ2-1; the D is unclear. Per the germline V gene, CDR1 is SEHNR and CDR2 is FQNEAQ (reference sequence). Between the trimmed V and J ends, which lost 1 base and 5 bases, there was a span of 9 bases. The CDR3 contains 14 residues. CDR3 protein: CASSLGAVNNEQFF. Written as DNA, the CDR3 is TGTGCCAGCAGCTTAGGGGCGGTGAACAATGAGCAGTTCTTC.

A few counts support this clonotype. The chain employs TRBV20-1 and TRBJ2-3; D is unresolved. The germline V gene has CDR1 DFQATT and CDR2 SNEGSKA (reference sequence). The V end lost 6 bases, the J end lost 6 bases, and 13 bases lay between the germline ends. The CDR3 is 12 residues long. CDR3 protein: CSAFPPADTQYF. CDR3 nucleotide sequence: TGCAGTGCCTTCCCCCCAGCCGATACGCAGTATTTT.

This clonotype was recorded at least ten times. The V call is TRBV18, the J call TRBJ1-1; D remains ambiguous. CDR3 size: 14 residues. Germline-derived CDR1 and CDR2 are KGHSH and LQKENI. The germline V and J ends were trimmed by 5 bases and 1 base, with 11 bases remaining between them. CDR3 DNA sequence: TGTGCCAGCTCATCAAACGCTAGGAACACTGAAGCTTTCTTT. Translation: CASSSNARNTEAFF. The full variable domain, its missing parts supplied by reference TRBV18 and TRBJ1-1, is NAGVMQNPRHLVRRRGQEARLRCSPMKGHSHVYWYRQLPEEGLKFMVYLQKENIIDESGMPKERFSAEFPKEGPSILRIQQVVRGDSAAYFCASSSNARNTEAFFGQGTRLTVV.

This clonotype was recorded at least ten times. V and J are TRBV7-9 and TRBJ2-2; 8 nucleotides agree with TRBD2. This CDR3 is built from 16 residues. J lost 5 bases, V lost 3 bases, and 8 bases had no gene match. Germline V gene data show CDR1 as SEHNR and CDR2 as FQNEAQ (reference sequence). This CDR3 reads CASSFYSGIWTGELFF. The CDR3 bases are TGTGCCAGCAGCTTTTATAGCGGGATATGGACCGGGGAGCTGTTTTTT.

This clonotype was counted only a few times. V is TRBV11-1 and J is TRBJ2-2; a weak D match, TRBD2 (6 bases). This CDR3 has 16 residues. CDR1 and CDR2 (germline): SGHAT, FQDESV (reference sequence). Trimming took 5 bases from V and 6 from J, leaving 19 bases between them. The CDR3 DNA is TGTGCCAGCAGCGTTCGGGGGTTGTTTGGGGCCGGGGAGCTGTTTTTT. It is translated as CASSVRGLFGAGELFF.

This clonotype showed up many times. This chain connects TRBV7-9 to TRBJ2-5; D possibly uses TRBD1 or TRBD2 (6 bases each). V lost 9 bases, J lost 2 bases, and 13 bases lay in between. Germline-derived CDR1 and CDR2 are SEHNR and FQNEAQ (reference sequence). The CDR3 extends over 13 amino acids. CDR3 amino acids: CASRGGQQETQYF. CDR3 nucleotide sequence: TGTGCCAGTCGGGGAGGACAGCAAGAGACCCAGTACTTC.

This clonotype has only a few counts. The chain is built from TRBV6-1 and TRBJ1-1; 7 bases are a match to TRBD1. The CDR3 runs 14 residues. The J segment lost 5 bases and the V segment lost 2 bases, leaving 5 bases of the junction unmatched. From germline, CDR1 is MNHNS and CDR2 SASEGT. Written as DNA, the CDR3 is TGTGCCAGCAGTGAAAGGACAGGACGAACTGAAGCTTTCTTT. Its translation is CASSERTGRTEAFF.

This clonotype was observed at least ten times. The chain recombines TRBV27 with TRBJ1-1, with D unresolved. The V end lost 7 bases, the J end lost 1 base, and 10 bases lay between the germline ends. Germline V gives CDR1 MNHEY, CDR2 SMNVEV (reference sequence). The CDR3 runs to 13 residues. The CDR3 coding sequence is TGTGCCAGCAAAGGCAACTCGAACACTGAAGCTTTCTTT. Translated: CASKGNSNTEAFF.

This clonotype was seen repeatedly, ten times or more. This chain connects TRBV7-8 to TRBJ2-3; weak D call: TRBD1 (8 bases). Germline values: CDR1 SGHVS, CDR2 FQNEAQ. CDR3 length: 12 residues. Trimming pared 5 bases from V and 13 bases from J, leaving 16 bases between. This chain's CDR3 is CASSTGQGGKYF. Here the CDR3 DNA reads TGTGCCAGCAGCACAGGACAGGGAGGGAAGTATTTT.

Ten or more counts support this clonotype. The genes are TRBV11-2 and TRBJ2-6; a weak D match, TRBD1 (5 bases). V lost 0 bases and J lost 0, with 18 bases in between. Germline CDR1 is SGHAT and CDR2 is FQNNGV. The CDR3 loop spans 20 amino acids. The CDR3 DNA is TGTGCCAGCAGCTTAGACGGGTACAGGCCTCATTCCTCTGGGGCCAACGTCCTGACTTTC. Amino acids: CASSLDGYRPHSSGANVLTF.

This clonotype was observed at least ten times. The gene calls are TRBV28 and TRBJ2-3; TRBD1 matches 7 bases. The CDR3 length is 15 residues. CDR1 MDHEN and CDR2 SYDVKM come from the germline V gene. Germline trimming cut 6 bases from V and 1 base from J; bases unmatched to any gene: 7. CDR3 loop: CASSKQGSRTDTQYF. CDR3 nucleotide sequence: TGTGCCAGCAGCAAACAGGGGAGTCGCACAGATACGCAGTATTTT.

Judged by abundance, this clonotype is medium-sized. The CDR3 protein is CASRAAPDLYGYTF. As DNA, the CDR3 is TGTGCCAGCAGAGCTGCGCCGGACCTCTATGGCTACACCTTC. The V call is TRBV7-2, the J call TRBJ1-2; D uncertain. The CDR3 extends over 14 amino acids. V was shortened by 6 bases and J by 4 bases, with 15 bases between the two germline ends. Germline V gene lookup returns CDR1 SGHTA and CDR2 FQGNSA.

This clonotype is termed medium-sized. The CDR3 reads CASSYEGGPSDTQYF. Written as DNA, the CDR3 is TGCGCCAGCAGCTACGAGGGAGGGCCCTCAGATACGCAGTATTTT. The chain couples TRBV5-1 to TRBJ2-3, with 7 bases that match TRBD2. The CDR3 contains 15 residues. The V gene end was trimmed by 3 bases and the J gene end by 4 bases; junction bases not matched to a gene: 8. The V gene's germline CDR1 is SGHRS and CDR2 YFSETQ.

This clonotype was picked up many times. CDR3 nucleotides: TGTGCCAGTAGTCCTAAGGCGCTTCGAAATGAGCAGTTCTTC. The encoded protein is CASSPKALRNEQFF. V is TRBV19 and J is TRBJ2-1; D is uncertain. Trimming shortened V by 5 bases and J by 7 bases, and 15 bases separated the two germline ends. CDR1 is LNHDA and CDR2 is SQIVND in the germline V gene (reference sequence). The CDR3 length is 14 residues. Full variable domain (missing parts from reference TRBV19 and TRBJ2-1): DGGITQSPKYLFRKEGQNVTLSCEQNLNHDAMYWYRQDPGQGLRLIYYSQIVNDFQKGDIAEGYSVSREKKESFPLTVTSAQKNPTAFYLCASSPKALRNEQFFGPGTRLTVL.

The V call is TRBV7-9, the J call TRBJ2-2; D is uncertain. CDR3 length: 14 amino acids. Trimming removed 5 bases from V and 4 bases from J, with 11 bases in between. Germline V gene lookup returns CDR1 SEHNR and CDR2 FQNEAQ (reference sequence). CDR3 protein: CASSEFGGTGELFF. DNA of the CDR3: TGTGCCAGCAGCGAGTTTGGCGGCACCGGGGAGCTGTTTTTT.

This clonotype came up many times. The chain links TRBV24-1 to TRBJ2-7; 11 bases match TRBD2. V shed 11 bases, J shed 1 base, and the junction held 12 bases outside the gene matches. This CDR3 comprises 16 residues. The V gene's germline CDR1 is KGHDR and CDR2 SFDVKD. The DNA for the CDR3 is TGTGCCATACAGTTAGTAGCGGGAGGGAAGTCCTACGAGCAGTACGTC. It translates to CAIQLVAGGKSYEQYV.

CDR3 region: CASSLGAMQETQYF. The CDR3 region has the DNA TGTGCCAGCAGCTTAGGGGCTATGCAAGAGACCCAGTACTTC. This sequence joins TRBV7-9 and TRBJ2-5, with unresolved D. This CDR3 contains 14 residues. The germline V gene has CDR1 SEHNR and CDR2 FQNEAQ (reference sequence). Trimming shortened V by 1 base and J by 2 bases, and 8 bases separated the two germline ends.

This clonotype has ten or more counts. V gene TRBV2 combines with J gene TRBJ1-3; 8 nucleotides align to TRBD1. Germline V gene lookup returns CDR1 SNHLY and CDR2 FYNNEI. After removal of 8 bases from V and 0 bases from J, the junction contained 15 bases not matched to a gene. CDR3 size: 18 residues. CDR3: CASSSGGLTASSGNTIYF. CDR3 in DNA: TGTGCCAGCTCTTCAGGGGGCCTTACCGCATCCTCTGGAAACACCATATATTTT.

This clonotype was observed at least ten times. The rearrangement joins TRBV7-6 to TRBJ2-5, with D perhaps TRBD1 or TRBD2 (6 bases each). V was shortened by 3 bases and J by 5 bases, with 16 bases between the two germline ends. The CDR3 length is 15 residues. Germline V lookup: CDR1 SGHVS, CDR2 FNYEAQ. CDR3 in DNA: TGTGCCAGCAGCTTCGGCGCCCGGGGGCAGGAGACCCAGTACTTC. This translates into CASSFGARGQETQYF.

This clonotype was detected once. CDR3 protein: CSAVTGGRGTGELFF. The CDR3 DNA reads TGCAGTGCTGTTACGGGCGGGAGGGGAACCGGGGAGCTGTTTTTT. This chain connects TRBV20-1 to TRBJ2-2; 9 bases fit TRBD2. Germline V gives CDR1 DFQATT, CDR2 SNEGSKA (reference sequence). V shed 5 bases and J 5 bases; nucleotides not matched to a gene: 9. The CDR3 sequence is 15 residues long.

This clonotype was seen repeatedly, ten times or more. The chain uses TRBV7-9 and TRBJ2-3; a weak D match, TRBD2 (5 bases). CDR3 length equals 14 residues. CDR1 is SEHNR and CDR2 is FQNEAQ in the germline V gene (reference sequence). Trimming pared 2 bases from V and 6 bases from J, leaving 12 bases between. DNA for the CDR3: TGTGCCAGCAGCTTAAGCCAGGAGGAGGATACGCAGTATTTT. Translation gives CASSLSQEEDTQYF.

This clonotype has just a few counts. This chain joins TRBV28 and TRBJ1-6; D gene unclear. Germline assignment: CDR1 MDHEN and CDR2 SYDVKM. Deletions cut 1 base from V and 8 bases from J, with 3 bases between. The CDR3 extends over 12 amino acids. The CDR3 coding sequence is TGTGCCAGCAGTTTATTAGATTCACCCCTCCACTTT. Encoded protein: CASSLLDSPLHF.

There are a few counts of this clonotype. The V call is TRBV27, the J call TRBJ1-5; D gene uncertain. V lost 4 bases to trimming and J lost 5 bases, with 9 bases between them. The CDR3 runs 13 residues. The germline gives CDR1 MNHEY, CDR2 SMNVEV (reference sequence). The CDR3 DNA sequence: TGTGCCAGCAGTTATCGCGGCTATCAGCCCCAGCATTTT. Its translation is CASSYRGYQPQHF.

This clonotype appeared many times. The chain uses TRBV10-2 and TRBJ2-7; 9 nucleotides line up with TRBD2. CDR1 and CDR2 from the germline V gene are WSHSY and SAAADI. The trim removed 6 bases at V and 3 bases at J, leaving 9 bases unmatched. The CDR3 consists of 15 residues. In nucleotides, the CDR3 is TGCGCCAGCAGCCCCGGTTCTAGCGGGAACTACGAGCAGTACTTC. Translating it yields CASSPGSSGNYEQYF.

This clonotype has at least ten counts. V and J are TRBV6-2 or TRBV6-3 and TRBJ2-1, with 9 bases identical to TRBD2. Losses at the gene ends were 4 bases for V and 8 bases for J; bases not matched to a gene: 9. The CDR3 extends over 15 amino acids. Germline values: CDR1 MNHEY, CDR2 SVGEGT. The CDR3: CASSLVAGVVYEQFF. CDR3 DNA sequence: TGTGCCAGCAGTTTGGTAGCGGGAGTGGTCTATGAGCAGTTCTTC.

This clonotype was detected ten times or more. For the CDR3, the DNA is TGTGCCAGCAGCATTTCTAGGAACAATGAGCAGTTCTTC. Its protein product is CASSISRNNEQFF. The J gene is TRBJ2-1, the V gene TRBV7-2; D remains ambiguous. The CDR3 loop spans 13 amino acids. CDR1 SGHTA and CDR2 FQGNSA come from the germline V gene. V lost 5 bases to trimming and J lost 5 bases, with 10 bases between them.

The rearrangement uses TRBV15 and TRBJ2-1, with 8 bases aligning to TRBD2. Germline V CDR1 and CDR2: LNHNV, YYDKDF (reference sequence). The CDR3 consists of 15 residues. V was pared by 4 bases and J by 4 bases, with 6 bases of the junction left unmatched. CDR3 residues: CATSNVLAGYNEQFF. The CDR3 DNA reads TGTGCCACCAGCAACGTTCTAGCGGGTTACAATGAGCAGTTCTTC.